This section outlines one T cell receptor (beta chain) sequence together with its context. Only one count was recorded for this clonotype. What antigen it recognizes has not been identified. At one of its ends the junction is not consistent with the germline gene, which may arise from a read error. The CDR3, from cysteine to phenylalanine, totals 16 residues. The CDR3 DNA has 48 bases and is translated from base 1. CDR1 and CDR2, per the germline V gene (reference sequence), are LNHDA and SQIVND. Rearranged TRB sequences spanning V, D and J segments were amplified by multiplex touch-down PCR using a mixed TRB-A/B primer pool. Illumina adapters and sample indices were attached to the amplicons through two consecutive PCR reactions run with Phusion HS II polymerase. Amplicons were gel-purified using the NucleoSpin Gel and PCR Clean-up kit and were subsequently checked with Qubit and an Agilent 2100 Bioanalyzer. Sequencing of libraries was carried out on an Illumina MiSeq in 600-cycle, single-indexed, paired-end runs. Turning to the authors' computational methods: Processing of the TRB sequences was carried out with MiXCR versions 2.12 and 3.0.5. Each unique CDR3 nucleotide sequence was treated as one clone, and only productive sequences with two or more reads were kept. Shannon diversity, evenness, clonality (one minus evenness), and alpha-parameterized diversity profiles from alpha 0 to 5 were included as repertoire metrics. The IGoR algorithm was used to calculate generation probabilities of clones in the paired pre- and post-chemotherapy samples. Through fastp at Q25 and MiXCR, TCRdb rebuilt clones from the public reads, retaining in-frame beta chains. Rows with one shared CDR3 protein collapse into an entry with the most common genes and DNA. TCRdb's processing, not the study's, gives the V and J calls here. The sample table shows approximately 10,000 distinct CDR3 sequences, and about 40% are seen once. Under 2% of the sample is held by the ten biggest clonotypes.

The data were obtained in a study of T cell repertoires in aging, cancer and after chemotherapy (dated by TCRdb to 2018 to 2020). Background on the whole study: The donors fell into six age groups ranging from 30 or younger to 70 or older, and each group had at least three individuals. Control TCR repertoires from healthy donors were recorded over several months to years, and clear clonal overlap was observed across re-sampling. The complete dataset included about 8.8 million TCR reads. Peripheral blood TCR beta repertoires from healthy donors and cancer patients were profiled to examine immunoaging and T cell reconstitution after chemotherapy. A cohort of around 210 cancer patients (about 94 with hematological and approximately 120 with solid cancers) was assembled, and under 100 healthy donors were included as a reference group.

Study-wide findings and limitations: Compared with age-matched healthy donors, untreated patients with hematological or solid cancers had significantly lower TCR diversity and higher clonality in blood. In both cancer cohorts, median generation probability rose over the chemotherapy interval, which suggests that the repertoire was reconstituted through rebound thymic output. According to the authors, the repertoire data do not permit conclusions about immunological memory after chemotherapy. In healthy donors, the decline in TCR diversity with age was mainly due to loss of richness, whereas in cancer patients loss of evenness also played a role.

TCR beta rearrangements were amplified from genomic DNA extracted from peripheral blood rather than from sorted cells or RNA. The V and J genes are TRBV19 and TRBJ2-1; 7 junctional bases match TRBD2. Input material: blood. This TCR came from a human donor in good health. The CDR3 protein is CASSTPRASGDNEQFF. The sequenced DNA: TGTGCAAGTAGTACCCCCCGCGCTAGCGGTGACAATGAGCAGTTCTTC.